Following are 10 T cell receptor beta chains from one sample sequenced in a study of spatial heterogeneity in lung cancer. One entry per CDR3 protein, called by TCRdb with MiXCR from the 5' RACE reads. The profile covers about 45,000 distinct CDR3 sequences, with 10% to 15% appearing a single time and about 43% taken by the ten largest. Time point noted: sample taken at primary tumor resection. From tumor, nontumor lung or frozen PBMC, whole RNA was taken unsorted for sequencing. This material consisted of PBMCs, taken at surgery. These TCRs come from a female donor with early-stage non-small cell lung cancer.

This clonotype was picked up a small number of times. This chain connects TRBV20-1 to TRBJ2-2; 8 nucleotides agree with TRBD2. CDR1 and CDR2 from the germline V gene are DFQATT and SNEGSKA (reference sequence). The CDR3 consists of 16 residues. Trimming removed 6 bases from V and 3 bases from J; junction bases left unmatched: 12. The DNA for the CDR3 is TGCAGTGCCCAGAGGCCTGTGACTAGCGACACCGGGGAGCTGTTTTTT. Translation: CSAQRPVTSDTGELFF.

This clonotype appeared many times. The chain couples TRBV11-2 to TRBJ2-7; 8 bases agree with TRBD2. The V gene end was trimmed by 5 bases and the J gene end by 1 base; junction bases not matched to a gene: 7. CDR3 length equals 15 residues. From germline, CDR1 is SGHAT and CDR2 FQNNGV. CDR3 sequence reads: CASSLGASGSYEQYF. CDR3 DNA: TGTGCCAGCAGCCTTGGGGCTAGCGGGTCCTACGAGCAGTACTTC.

This clonotype was seen only once. The CDR3 does not close with the conserved phenylalanine or tryptophan, likely indicating a read error. The limits of the CDR3 on the DNA are not certain, so only TCRdb's listed CDR3 is given. The chain combines TRBV3-1 with TRBJ2-6. The CDR3 spans 14 amino acids, including both terminal residues. Per germline, CDR1 LGHDT and CDR2 YNNKEL (reference sequence). The CDR3 sequence: CASSPPLGANVRTG.

J is TRBJ2-1 and V is TRBV2; TRBD2 matches 9 bases. CDR1 is SNHLY, CDR2 FYNNEI, per germline. CDR3 length: 14 residues. Trimming at V came to 4 bases and at J to 6 bases, leaving 4 bases not matched to a gene. The CDR3 is CASSVSGGRNEQFF. CDR3 nucleotides: TGTGCCAGCAGTGTTAGCGGGGGACGCAATGAGCAGTTCTTC.

The chain uses TRBV2 and TRBJ2-3; D is undetermined. This CDR3 is 13 amino acids long. Per germline, CDR1 SNHLY and CDR2 FYNNEI. Trimming pared 7 bases from V and 0 bases from J, leaving 8 bases between. DNA of the CDR3: TGTGCCAGCACTGGATCTAGCACAGATACGCAGTATTTT. It specifies CASTGSSTDTQYF.

At least ten counts were recorded for this clonotype. This chain joins TRBV28 and TRBJ2-3; D may correspond to TRBD1 or TRBD2 (5 bases each). Germline CDR1 MDHEN, CDR2 SYDVKM. This CDR3 is built from 14 residues. V lost 6 bases and J lost 1, with 11 bases in between. The CDR3 coding sequence is TGTGCCAGCAGGGGGGTTGTTGGCACAGATACGCAGTATTTT. This encodes CASRGVVGTDTQYF.

This clonotype showed up just a few times. The V and J genes are TRBV12-3 or TRBV12-4 and TRBJ1-1; D is possibly TRBD1 (5 bases). The CDR3 is 13 residues long. The V end lost 6 bases, the J end lost 8 bases, and 16 bases lay between the germline ends. Here the CDR3 DNA reads TGTGCCAGCAGAAAGGGACTCCGACCCGAAGCTTTCTTT. As protein: CASRKGLRPEAFF.

The table lists this clonotype with a few counts. The chain couples TRBV7-9 to TRBJ1-5, with a tentative D call TRBD1 (5 bases). CDR3 length equals 14 residues. CDR1 is SEHNR and CDR2 is FQNEAQ in the germline V gene (reference sequence). Trimming shortened V by 4 bases and J by 6 bases, and 13 bases separated the two germline ends. The CDR3 DNA is TGTGCCAGCAGCTCCTTAGGGGCCAGTCAGCCCCAGCATTTT. As protein: CASSSLGASQPQHF.

This clonotype has just a few counts. The chain carries TRBV28 and TRBJ2-5, with TRBD1 matching 7 bases. The CDR3 totals 18 residues. Germline assignment: CDR1 MDHEN and CDR2 SYDVKM. V trimming: 3 bases; J trimming: 5 bases; junction bases outside the gene matches: 18. CDR3 sequence reads: CASSFYPFKGGAGETQYF. In DNA form, the CDR3 reads TGTGCCAGCAGTTTCTACCCATTTAAAGGGGGCGCTGGTGAGACCCAGTACTTC.

This clonotype was seen only a few times. Here the CDR3 reads CASTLQTGGFADTQYF. Written as DNA, the CDR3 is TGTGCCAGCACCTTACAGACAGGGGGCTTTGCAGATACGCAGTATTTT. V and J are TRBV28 and TRBJ2-3; 10 bases are a match to TRBD1. Germline CDR1 MDHEN, CDR2 SYDVKM. The CDR3 loop spans 16 amino acids. Trimming cost V 7 bases and J 4 bases; bases outside gene matches: 11.